Shown below are 21 T cell receptor beta chains from a single sample sequenced in a study of cytomegalovirus exposure and HLA in healthy donors. Sequencing was performed with immunoSEQ multiplex PCR; in TCRdb, only in-frame clones are kept and a portion is missing. The sample consists of roughly 56,000 clones, roughly 93% of them appearing once. The sample taken for sequencing was PBMCs. These receptor sequences come from a woman in her late teens or twenties in good health and CMV-seropositive.

The V gene is TRBV10-1, the J gene TRBJ2-7; TRBD1 might be the D (5 bases). The CDR3 has 14 amino acids. The germline V and J ends were trimmed by 4 bases and 3 bases, with 13 bases remaining between them. Per germline, CDR1 WNHNN and CDR2 SYGVQD (reference sequence). CDR3 in DNA: TGCGCCAGCAGTGTCGAGCGTCAGGGCTACGAGCAGTACTTC. Translating it yields CASSVERQGYEQYF.

This chain joins TRBV18 and TRBJ1-1; D gene uncertain. Trimming pared 2 bases from V and 8 bases from J, leaving 9 bases between. The germline CDR1 and CDR2 sequences are KGHSH and LQKENI. The CDR3 consists of 12 residues. The DNA for the CDR3 is TGTGCCAGCTCACCAGAGAGAGGGGAAGCTTTCTTT. Translating gives CASSPERGEAFF.

The V and J genes are TRBV9 and TRBJ1-1, with unresolved D. V lost 3 bases and J 0 bases, leaving 9 bases between the germline ends. Germline CDR1 reads SGDLS; CDR2 reads YYNGEE. The CDR3 is 14 residues long. The CDR3 DNA reads TGTGCCAGCAGCGCACAGAACATGAACACTGAAGCTTTCTTT. It translates to CASSAQNMNTEAFF. Together with reference TRBV9 and TRBJ1-1, the CDR3 gives the full variable domain: DSGVTQTPKHLITATGQRVTLRCSPRSGDLSVYWYQQSLDQGLQFLIQYYNGEERAKGNILERFSAQQFPDLHSELNLSSLELGDSALYFCASSAQNMNTEAFFGQGTRLTVV.

V gene TRBV6-1 combines with J gene TRBJ1-4; TRBD1 matches at 9 bases. Trimming removed 6 bases from V and 8 bases from J; junction bases left unmatched: 4. The CDR3 consists of 13 residues. In germline, CDR1 is MNHNS, CDR2 SASEGT. CDR3 amino acids: CASRTGQGEKLFF. The CDR3 DNA reads TGTGCCAGCAGGACTGGACAGGGGGAAAAACTGTTTTTT.

This clone appeared once. The chain uses TRBV7-6 and TRBJ2-7; unclear D gene. The V gene's germline CDR1 is SGHVS and CDR2 FNYEAQ. This CDR3 is built from 14 residues. V lost 2 bases to trimming and J lost 2 bases, with 10 bases between them. The DNA for the CDR3 is TGTGCCAGCAGCTTATCGACACTTCCCTACGAGCAGTACTTC. This encodes CASSLSTLPYEQYF.

The genes are TRBV5-1 and TRBJ1-2, with 11 bases identical to TRBD1. The CDR3 extends over 14 amino acids. Germline V gives CDR1 SGHRS, CDR2 YFSETQ. Losses at the gene ends were 4 bases for V and 7 bases for J; bases not matched to a gene: 6. CDR3 DNA: TGCGCCAGCAGCCCGGGACAGGGGGTAGGTGGCTACACCTTC. This encodes CASSPGQGVGGYTF.

This clone was seen just once. The rearrangement joins TRBV28 to TRBJ1-2, with a weak D call TRBD1 (6 bases). Trimming shortened V by 3 bases and J by 2 bases, and 10 bases separated the two germline ends. This CDR3 contains 14 residues. CDR1 and CDR2 (germline): MDHEN, SYDVKM. CDR3 DNA: TGTGCCAGCAGTTTGAGCCAGGGGAACTATGGCTACACCTTC. Its translation is CASSLSQGNYGYTF.

The genes are TRBV4-3 and TRBJ2-3; 9 bases match TRBD2. The CDR3 extends over 17 amino acids. J lost 4 bases, V lost 0 bases, and 8 bases had no gene match. In germline, CDR1 is LGHNA, CDR2 YSLEER. Written as DNA, the CDR3 is TGCGCCAGCAGCCAAGAATTTATGGCGGGGGGGGCAGATACGCAGTATTTT. Protein product: CASSQEFMAGGADTQYF.

V is TRBV14 and J is TRBJ1-5; D unclear. V lost 2 bases, J lost 3 bases, and 11 bases lay in between. The CDR3 length is 15 residues. Germline CDR1 is SGHDN and CDR2 is FVKESK. CDR3 DNA: TGTGCCAGCAGCCAACTCCGGTTACTCAATCAGCCCCAGCATTTT. It specifies CASSQLRLLNQPQHF.

The rearrangement links TRBV2 to TRBJ2-7, with 8 bases aligning to TRBD1. This CDR3 comprises 12 residues. Trimming removed 5 bases from V and 5 bases from J; junction bases left unmatched: 2. Per germline, CDR1 SNHLY and CDR2 FYNNEI. CDR3 DNA: TGTGCCAGCAGTAGGACAGGGAACGAGCAGTACTTC. Translating gives CASSRTGNEQYF.

The chain joins TRBV6-1 to TRBJ2-1; no clear D gene. Germline V lookup: CDR1 MNHNS, CDR2 SASEGT. Deletions cut 7 bases from V and 0 bases from J, with 13 bases between. This CDR3 region has 15 residues. The CDR3 DNA reads as TGTGCCAGCACCCAATTACTTAGCTCCTACAATGAGCAGTTCTTC. As protein: CASTQLLSSYNEQFF.

V and J are TRBV10-3 and TRBJ2-2, with D possibly TRBD1 on 5 matching bases. V was pared by 8 bases and J by 4 bases, with 8 bases between. In germline, CDR1 is ENHRY, CDR2 SYGVKD. The CDR3 has 12 residues. DNA of the CDR3: TGTGCCATCGGACATTCCACCGGGGAGCTGTTTTTT. Protein sequence: CAIGHSTGELFF.

The chain uses TRBV19 and TRBJ2-3; no clear D. V lost 0 bases and J 0 bases, leaving 4 bases between the germline ends. This CDR3 has 14 amino acids. Germline V CDR1 and CDR2: LNHDA, SQIVND (reference sequence). In DNA, the CDR3 is TGTGCCAGTAGTATAGATCATAGCACAGATACGCAGTATTTT. This codes for CASSIDHSTDTQYF.

The V call is TRBV7-6, the J call TRBJ2-2; D remains unclear. Trimming cost V 2 bases and J 1 base, with 8 bases left between them. The CDR3 is 15 residues long. CDR1 is SGHVS, CDR2 FNYEAQ, per germline. CDR3 DNA: TGTGCCAGCAGCTTAATTTCAGGGAACACCGGGGAGCTGTTTTTT. Encoded protein: CASSLISGNTGELFF.

DNA of the CDR3: TGTGCCAGCAGTGTACTGGACAGGGAGACGCAGTATTTT. The encoded protein is CASSVLDRETQYF. This chain connects TRBV6-1 to TRBJ2-3; 8 bases fit TRBD1. From germline, CDR1 is MNHNS and CDR2 SASEGT. V lost 4 bases and J lost 9; bases outside the gene matches: 6. The CDR3 consists of 13 residues.

The chain employs TRBV16 and TRBJ1-5; 7 bases align to TRBD1. CDR1 and CDR2 from the germline V gene are KGHSY and FQNENV. CDR3 size: 16 residues. Trimming at V came to 3 bases and at J to 0 bases, leaving 5 bases not matched to a gene. The CDR3 is CASSHGTAYSNQPQHF. The CDR3 DNA sequence: TGTGCCAGCAGCCATGGGACAGCTTATAGCAATCAGCCCCAGCATTTT.

The V gene is TRBV30, the J gene TRBJ1-1; maybe TRBD1 (6 bases). The V end lost 5 bases, the J end lost 6 bases, and 13 bases lay between the germline ends. Looked up from germline, CDR1 is GTSNPN and CDR2 is SVGIG (reference sequence). The length of the CDR3 is 12 residues. The CDR3: CAWAGAPAEAFF. The CDR3 DNA reads TGTGCCTGGGCAGGGGCGCCGGCTGAAGCTTTCTTT.

The genes are TRBV7-9 and TRBJ2-5; 8 bases are a match to TRBD2. CDR1 is SEHNR and CDR2 is FQNEAQ in the germline V gene (reference sequence). V lost 6 bases and J lost 5; bases outside the gene matches: 11. The CDR3 loop spans 15 amino acids. The CDR3 DNA is TGTGCCAGCAGTCGAAGCGGGGGCCCCCCTGAGACCCAGTACTTC. Translated: CASSRSGGPPETQYF. Looking up the rest from reference TRBV7-9 and TRBJ2-5 gives the full variable domain: DTGVSQNPRHKITKRGQNVTFRCDPISEHNRLYWYRQTLGQGPEFLTYFQNEAQLEKSRLLSDRFSAERPKGSFSTLEIQRTEQGDSAMYLCASSRSGGPPETQYFGPGTRLLVL.

This chain joins TRBV29-1 and TRBJ1-3; 8 nucleotides match TRBD1. Trimming took 4 bases from V and 5 from J; bases not matched to a gene: 10. In germline, CDR1 is SQVTM, CDR2 ANQGSEA. CDR3 length: 15 residues. CDR3 sequence reads: CSVVLAQGARNTIYF. Written as DNA, the CDR3 is TGCAGCGTTGTCTTGGCCCAGGGGGCAAGAAACACCATATATTTT.

The CDR3 DNA follows: TGTGCCAGCCGAACTCTGGTGGGCGGCAATCAGCCCCAGCATTTT. This encodes CASRTLVGGNQPQHF. The chain is built from TRBV6-5 and TRBJ1-5; D remains ambiguous. The CDR3 extends over 15 amino acids. V was trimmed by 8 bases and J by 2 bases, leaving 16 bases between them. The germline V gene has CDR1 MNHEY and CDR2 SVGAGI.

The J gene is TRBJ2-1, the V gene TRBV15; TRBD2 matches at 9 bases. This CDR3 has 16 residues. The V gene end was trimmed by 2 bases and the J gene end by 4 bases; junction bases not matched to a gene: 6. Germline V gene lookup returns CDR1 LNHNV and CDR2 YYDKDF (reference sequence). The chain's CDR3 is CATSRNSGGSYNEQFF. CDR3 DNA: TGTGCCACCAGCAGAAATAGCGGGGGATCGTACAATGAGCAGTTCTTC. Variable domain in full (rest from reference TRBV15 and TRBJ2-1): DAMVIQNPRYQVTQFGKPVTLSCSQTLNHNVMYWYQQKSSQAPKLLFHYYDKDFNNEADTPDNFQSRRPNTSFCFLDIRSPGLGDTAMYLCATSRNSGGSYNEQFFGPGTRLTVL.